Listed below are T cell receptor beta chains from one sample, sequenced in a study of cytomegalovirus exposure and HLA in healthy donors. Method: immunoSEQ multiplex PCR; TCRdb's copy keeps in-frame clones and lacks some. In the table there are some 190,000 clones, approximately 80% of which are singletons. Sequencing used PBMCs. The receptors were gathered from a man in his forties or fifties in good health and CMV-seropositive. The CDR3 runs from the conserved cysteine through the conserved F or W. The D gene is left open where the match is weak. Expanded clones are given a class, and other clones once, few, many or no size at all.

d_call clone_size j_call v_call cdr3_aa cdr3_nt
TRBD2 once TRBJ2-7 TRBV6-5 CASTIGLAGDYEQYF TGTGCCAGCACCATCGGACTAGCGGGCGACTACGAGCAGTACTTC
. . TRBJ2-7 TRBV11-2 CASKKQGYSYEQYF TGTGCCAGCAAAAAACAGGGTTACTCCTACGAGCAGTACTTC
. . TRBJ2-1 TRBV18 CASSPQETYNEQFF TGTGCCAGCTCACCGCAGGAAACCTACAATGAGCAGTTCTTC
. . TRBJ1-4 TRBV5-1 CASSAATNEKLFF TGCGCCAGCAGCGCAGCAACTAATGAAAAACTGTTTTTT
. . TRBJ2-1 TRBV7-6 CASSLYGVYNEQFF TGTGCCAGCAGCTTGTACGGAGTGTACAATGAGCAGTTCTTC
TRBD2 . TRBJ2-5 TRBV18 CASNGGGSSPETQYF TGTGCCAGCAACGGCGGGGGGTCTTCCCCAGAGACCCAGTACTTC
. . TRBJ1-1 TRBV9 CASSVGHSNTEAFF TGTGCCAGCAGCGTTGGACACTCTAACACTGAAGCTTTCTTT
TRBD2 . TRBJ2-5 TRBV18 CASSPLAGGVQETQYF TGTGCCAGCTCACCACTAGCGGGAGGGGTCCAAGAGACCCAGTACTTC
TRBD1 . TRBJ2-1 TRBV12-5 CASGLLDRGWAEGEQFF TGTGCTAGTGGTTTACTGGACAGGGGGTGGGCGGAAGGAGAGCAGTTCTTC
. . TRBJ1-4 TRBV6-6 CASSPFRGTNEKLFF TGTGCCAGCAGTCCCTTCAGGGGCACTAATGAAAAACTGTTTTTT
TRBD1 . TRBJ2-6 TRBV30 CALGTAGANVLTF TGTGCCCTAGGGACAGCTGGGGCCAACGTCCTGACTTTC
TRBD1 . TRBJ1-4 TRBV7-9 CASDRDTNEKLFF TGTGCCAGCGACAGGGATACTAATGAAAAACTGTTTTTT
. . TRBJ1-5 TRBV10-3 CAISDDRSNQPQHF TGTGCCATCAGTGACGACAGAAGCAATCAGCCCCAGCATTTT
. . TRBJ2-7 TRBV18 CASSPLLGVEGLQYF TGTGCCAGCTCACCGTTGTTGGGAGTCGAAGGTCTGCAGTACTTC
. . TRBJ2-2 TRBV6-1 CASSLGLNTGELFF TGTGCCAGCAGTTTGGGGCTCAACACCGGGGAGCTGTTTTTT
. . TRBJ2-3 TRBV7-3 CASSLSGWDTQYF TGTGCCAGCAGCCTTAGCGGCTGGGATACGCAGTATTTT
. . TRBJ2-2 TRBV19 CASSTGRPANTGELFF TGTGCCAGTAGTACGGGTCGGCCCGCGAACACCGGGGAGCTGTTTTTT
TRBD2 . TRBJ2-5 TRBV19 CASSIRTAGVAGEETQYF TGTGCCAGTAGTATAAGGACGGCGGGGGTGGCGGGCGAGGAGACCCAGTACTTC
TRBD1 . TRBJ1-5 TRBV2 CASSHPGQGNQPQHF TGTGCCAGCTCACATCCGGGACAGGGGAATCAGCCCCAGCATTTT
. . TRBJ2-7 TRBV28 CASRRTSSSYEQYF TGTGCCAGCAGAAGGACTTCCAGCTCCTACGAGCAGTACTTC
TRBD2 . TRBJ2-1 TRBV30 CAWSRSGFYNEQFF TGTGCCTGGTCACGTAGCGGGTTTTACAATGAGCAGTTCTTC
. . TRBJ2-7 TRBV6-5 CASSYGHDTYEQYF TGTGCCAGCAGTTACGGGCACGACACCTACGAGCAGTACTTC